Described below is a single T cell receptor (beta chain) sequence and its context. Its antigen remains unidentified. cDNA libraries of TCR beta carried unique molecular identifiers. TCRdb itself ran the PCR reads through MiXCR, one entry per CDR3 protein. The sample lists about 200,000 distinct CDR3 sequences; 29% were seen once. The source of the sample is a study of post-analysis software for immune sequencing data. For the study at large: As for disease course, relapsing-remitting, secondary progressive and progressive-relapsing multiple sclerosis were all included. Findings of the study overall: Samples from a shared batch, those prepared together, strongly co-clustered by F measure.

The sample consisted of blood. This clonotype was sampled from a girl aged 2-17 years with multiple sclerosis.

Written as DNA, the CDR3 is TGCAGTGCTAGGGGTTCCAGGGGGCGAAGCACTGAAGCTTTCTTT. It translates to CSARGSRGRSTEAFF. The chain recombines TRBV20-1 with TRBJ1-1; 8 positions agree with TRBD1. This CDR3 comprises 15 residues. V lost 3 bases to trimming and J lost 4 bases; unmatched junction nucleotides: 10. Germline values: CDR1 DFQATT, CDR2 SNEGSKA (reference sequence).